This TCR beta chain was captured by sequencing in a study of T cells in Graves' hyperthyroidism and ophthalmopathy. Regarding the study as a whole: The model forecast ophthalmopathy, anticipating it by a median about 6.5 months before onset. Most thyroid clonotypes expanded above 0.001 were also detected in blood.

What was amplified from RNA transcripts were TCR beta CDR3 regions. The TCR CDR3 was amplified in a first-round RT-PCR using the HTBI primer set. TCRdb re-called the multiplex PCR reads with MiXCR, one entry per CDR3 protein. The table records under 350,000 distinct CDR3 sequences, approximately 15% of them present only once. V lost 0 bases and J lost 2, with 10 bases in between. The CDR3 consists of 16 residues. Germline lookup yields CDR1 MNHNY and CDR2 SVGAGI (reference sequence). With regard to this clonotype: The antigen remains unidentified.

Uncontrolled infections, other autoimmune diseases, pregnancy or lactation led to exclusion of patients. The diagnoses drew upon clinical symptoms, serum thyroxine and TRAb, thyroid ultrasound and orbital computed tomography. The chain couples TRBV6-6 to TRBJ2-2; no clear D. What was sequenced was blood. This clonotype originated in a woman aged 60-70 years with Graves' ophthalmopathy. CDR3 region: CASSYSFFTNTGELFF. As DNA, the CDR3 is TGTGCCAGCAGTTACTCGTTTTTCACAAACACCGGGGAGCTGTTTTTT.